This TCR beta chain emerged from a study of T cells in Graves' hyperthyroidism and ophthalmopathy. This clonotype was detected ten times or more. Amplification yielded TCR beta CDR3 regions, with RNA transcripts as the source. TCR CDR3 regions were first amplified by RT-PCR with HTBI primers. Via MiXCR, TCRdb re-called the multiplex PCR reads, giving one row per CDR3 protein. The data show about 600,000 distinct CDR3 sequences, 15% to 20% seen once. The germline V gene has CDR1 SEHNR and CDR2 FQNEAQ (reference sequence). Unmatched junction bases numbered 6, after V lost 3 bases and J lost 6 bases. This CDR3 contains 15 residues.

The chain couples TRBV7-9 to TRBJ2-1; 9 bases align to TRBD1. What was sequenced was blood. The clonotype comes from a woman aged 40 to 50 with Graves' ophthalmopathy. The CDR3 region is CASSLTGTGTNEQFF. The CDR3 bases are TGTGCCAGCAGCTTGACCGGGACAGGGACCAATGAGCAGTTCTTC. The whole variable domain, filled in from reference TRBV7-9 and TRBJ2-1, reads DTGVSQNPRHKITKRGQNVTFRCDPISEHNRLYWYRQTLGQGPEFLTYFQNEAQLEKSRLLSDRFSAERPKGSFSTLEIQRTEQGDSAMYLCASSLTGTGTNEQFFGPGTRLTVL.